This record concerns one T cell receptor beta chain sequence. Method: immunoSEQ multiplex PCR; TCRdb's copy keeps in-frame clones and lacks some. The sample carries some 220,000 clones, around 80% recorded once. With 5 bases clipped from V and 8 bases from J, the junction kept 2 bases outside the gene matches. This CDR3 has 12 amino acids. Germline V gives CDR1 SEHNR, CDR2 FQNEAQ (reference sequence). These data belong to a study of blood T cell repertoires in COVID-19. The chain recombines TRBV7-9 with TRBJ2-3, with 9 bases matching TRBD2. Material: peripheral blood. The TCR comes from a woman aged 55-75 years who had recovered from COVID-19. CDR3 in DNA: TGTGCCAGCAGCCAGACTAGCGGTACGCAGTATTTT. This translates into CASSQTSGTQYF.